This passage covers 21 T cell receptor beta chains from one sample sequenced in a study of cytotoxic CD8 clonotypes in ibrutinib-treated CLL. Assay: immunoSEQ multiplex PCR; the TCRdb copy retains only in-frame clones and omits some. The table has about 310,000 clones, about 77% seen once. The sequences come from PBMCs, collected before ibrutinib treatment. All receptors come from a human donor with chronic lymphocytic leukemia.

A few counts support this clone. This chain uses TRBV6-4 with TRBJ1-1; D gene unclear. Germline loops: CDR1 MRHNA, CDR2 SNTAGT. This CDR3 region has 13 residues. Trimming shortened V by 2 bases and J by 3 bases, and 7 bases separated the two germline ends. For the CDR3, the DNA is TGTGCCAGCAGTGACGAGGGCGACACTGAAGCTTTCTTT. This encodes CASSDEGDTEAFF.

CDR3 DNA: TGCGCCAGCAGCCCTGGACGGGATCGATTTGACTACACCTTC. Encoded protein: CASSPGRDRFDYTF. V usage is TRBV4-3 and J usage is TRBJ1-2; unclear D gene. The CDR3 is 14 residues long. The germline V gene encodes CDR1 LGHNA and CDR2 YSLEER. Between the trimmed V and J ends, which lost 4 bases and 10 bases, there was a span of 19 bases.

The chain employs TRBV30 and TRBJ1-1; weak D call: TRBD1 (5 bases). V was pared by 3 bases and J by 1 base, with 9 bases between. The germline V gene encodes CDR1 GTSNPN and CDR2 SVGIG (reference sequence). The CDR3 has 13 amino acids. The CDR3 reads CAWRGTANTEAFF. CDR3 DNA: TGTGCCTGGAGAGGGACCGCGAACACTGAAGCTTTCTTT. Full variable domain (outside the CDR3, taken from reference TRBV30 and TRBJ1-1): SQTIHQWPATLVQPVGSPLSLECTVEGTSNPNLYWYRQAAGRGLQLLFYSVGIGQISSEVPQNLSASRPQDRQFILSSKKLLLSDSGFYLCAWRGTANTEAFFGQGTRLTVV.

J is TRBJ2-3 and V is TRBV2; D could derive from TRBD1 or TRBD2 (5 bases each). The ends were cut back, 8 bases at V and 1 base at J, with 13 bases in the middle. The CDR3 extends over 14 amino acids. Per germline, CDR1 SNHLY and CDR2 FYNNEI. The CDR3 DNA reads TGTGCCAGCGGCGATTGGGACGGCACAGATACGCAGTATTTT. The encoded protein is CASGDWDGTDTQYF.

V and J are TRBV10-1 and TRBJ2-2; no firm D call. The germline CDR1 and CDR2 sequences are WNHNN and SYGVQD (reference sequence). The CDR3 is made up of 14 amino acids. Trimming stripped 4 bases from V and 2 bases from J, with 8 bases between. CDR3 sequence reads: CASSALTNTGELFF. The DNA for the CDR3 is TGCGCCAGCAGTGCTCTGACTAACACCGGGGAGCTGTTTTTT.

The CDR3 coding sequence is TGTGCCATCAGGGGCGACAGGGGGACGCCTTACGAGCAGTACTTC. It specifies CAIRGDRGTPYEQYF. V usage is TRBV10-3 and J usage is TRBJ2-7; 9 bases are shared with TRBD1. The CDR3 length is 15 residues. From germline, CDR1 is ENHRY and CDR2 SYGVKD. J lost 4 bases, V lost 6 bases, and 10 bases had no gene match.

The chain is built from TRBV9 and TRBJ2-7; D gene ambiguous. From germline, CDR1 is SGDLS and CDR2 YYNGEE. The CDR3 is made up of 14 amino acids. Trimming cost V 4 bases and J 0 bases, with 11 bases left between them. CDR3 coding DNA: TGTGCCAGCAGCCCCTCGAGGAGCTCCTACGAGCAGTACTTC. Its protein product is CASSPSRSSYEQYF.

This chain joins TRBV7-2 and TRBJ1-4; possible D gene TRBD1, 5 bases. This CDR3 region has 14 residues. Germline V gene lookup returns CDR1 SGHTA and CDR2 FQGNSA. V lost 1 base to trimming and J lost 6 bases, with 9 bases between them. CDR3 sequence: CASSLGGADEKLFF. CDR3 DNA sequence: TGTGCCAGCAGCTTAGGGGGCGCGGATGAAAAACTGTTTTTT.

CDR3 coding DNA: TGTGCCAGCAGTTTTCTACAGGGGGCCCAAGAGACCCAGTACTTC. Its protein is CASSFLQGAQETQYF. This rearrangement joins TRBV27 to TRBJ2-5; 9 nucleotides agree with TRBD1. Germline V gives CDR1 MNHEY, CDR2 SMNVEV (reference sequence). The CDR3 loop spans 15 amino acids. With 3 bases clipped from V and 1 base from J, the junction kept 3 bases outside the gene matches.

V and J are TRBV18 and TRBJ2-1; either TRBD1 or TRBD2 may supply D (6 bases each). The V end lost 3 bases, the J end lost 13 bases, and 13 bases lay between the germline ends. CDR3 length: 12 residues. From germline, CDR1 is KGHSH and CDR2 LQKENI. CDR3 sequence reads: CASSPGGRIQFF. The DNA for the CDR3 is TGTGCCAGCTCACCGGGGGGCCGTATTCAGTTCTTC.

This clone was seen a single time. The DNA is omitted, as the CDR3 cannot be located on it reliably, and the CDR3 follows TCRdb's listing. The rearrangement uses TRBV5-6 and TRBJ1-1. Germline-derived CDR1 and CDR2 are SGHDT and YYEEEE. The CDR3 is 14 amino acids long, termini counted. This chain's CDR3 is CASSLAAFGTGTFF.

The chain has TRBV5-4 and TRBJ2-7, with 14 bases that match TRBD2. With 4 bases clipped from V and 6 bases from J, the junction kept 9 bases outside the gene matches. Germline values: CDR1 SGHNT, CDR2 YYREEE (reference sequence). The CDR3 is 16 residues long. The CDR3 spells CASSPDRLAGGSEQYF. In DNA, the CDR3 is TGTGCCAGCAGCCCCGACCGACTAGCGGGAGGGAGCGAGCAGTACTTC.

The chain couples TRBV7-9 to TRBJ1-2; D might be TRBD1 (5 bases). Germline V lookup: CDR1 SEHNR, CDR2 FQNEAQ (reference sequence). This CDR3 has 15 residues. V was clipped by 5 bases and J by 4 bases, with 17 bases between them. CDR3 protein: CASSAASGGGYGYTF. CDR3 coding DNA: TGTGCCAGCAGCGCCGCAAGCGGGGGAGGCTATGGCTACACCTTC.

The rearrangement links TRBV6-6 to TRBJ1-5; D call uncertain. V lost 6 bases to trimming and J lost 3 bases, with 9 bases between them. Germline assignment: CDR1 MNHNY and CDR2 SVGAGI (reference sequence). CDR3 length: 13 amino acids. CDR3 amino acids: CASSPGPNQPQHF. The CDR3 DNA sequence: TGTGCCAGCAGCCCCGGCCCCAATCAGCCCCAGCATTTT.

The chain joins TRBV7-3 to TRBJ2-1; possibly TRBD1 for D (6 bases). Germline V gene sequence: CDR1 SGHTA, CDR2 FQGTGA. The CDR3 totals 13 residues. Trimming removed 3 bases from V and 10 bases from J, with 13 bases in between. The CDR3 is CASSFNRDREQFF. In DNA form, the CDR3 reads TGTGCCAGCAGCTTCAACAGGGACCGCGAGCAGTTCTTC.

The gene calls are TRBV18 and TRBJ2-3; D remains ambiguous. Germline V CDR1 and CDR2: KGHSH, LQKENI. Between the trimmed V and J ends, which lost 0 bases and 4 bases, there was a span of 5 bases. The CDR3 extends over 13 amino acids. This chain's CDR3 is CASSPPSADTQYF. The CDR3 DNA follows: TGTGCCAGCTCACCACCGTCGGCAGATACGCAGTATTTT.

There are a few counts of this clone. The identical CDR3 is also encoded by other nucleotide sequences in the sample. The chain uses TRBV30 and TRBJ1-2; D remains unclear. V was clipped by 0 bases and J by 8 bases, with 7 bases between them. The CDR3 is made up of 11 amino acids. The germline CDR1 and CDR2 sequences are GTSNPN and SVGIG (reference sequence). The CDR3 is CAWSVGVGYTF. The CDR3 DNA reads as TGTGCCTGGAGTGTCGGAGTAGGCTACACCTTC.

The CDR3 is CAWRGTGNNPYEQYF. CDR3 DNA sequence: TGTGCCTGGAGGGGGACCGGGAACAACCCCTACGAGCAGTACTTC. J is TRBJ2-7 and V is TRBV30; D assignment may be TRBD1 or TRBD2 (5 bases each). The V gene lost 3 bases and the J gene lost 2 bases, with 17 bases spanning the gap. Germline CDR1 GTSNPN, CDR2 SVGIG (reference sequence). This CDR3 has 15 residues.

This clone was counted a few times. The CDR3 loop reads CASSPNRGLDEQYF. CDR3 coding DNA: TGTGCCAGCAGCCCAAACAGGGGACTAGACGAGCAGTACTTC. The chain has TRBV9 and TRBJ2-7, with D possibly TRBD2 on 8 matching bases. The germline V gene encodes CDR1 SGDLS and CDR2 YYNGEE. The V end lost 4 bases, the J end lost 5 bases, and 16 bases lay between the germline ends. The CDR3 length is 14 residues.

This sequence joins TRBV2 and TRBJ1-5; no clear D gene. Trimming stripped 1 base from V and 9 bases from J, with 7 bases between. The CDR3 is 12 amino acids. Germline V gene lookup returns CDR1 SNHLY and CDR2 FYNNEI. The CDR3 DNA is TGTGCCAGCAGTGAAGAGCGGGGGCCCCAGCATTTT. Translated: CASSEERGPQHF.

A single count supports this clone. DNA of the CDR3: TGTGCCAGCAGCCCACGGTGGGGCCGGGAGCAGTACTTC. Translating it yields CASSPRWGREQYF. The chain couples TRBV6-5 to TRBJ2-7; tentatively, D is TRBD1 (5 bases). The germline CDR1 and CDR2 sequences are MNHEY and SVGAGI. This CDR3 has 13 amino acids. Between the trimmed V and J ends, which lost 6 bases and 7 bases, there was a span of 16 bases.